The present TCR beta chain was sequenced within a study of shared clonotypes between healthy human individuals. Profiling relied on immunoSEQ multiplex PCR, and the TCRdb table lists in-frame clones only, not all of them. The top ten clones hold approximately 0.4% of a sample with 2 million to 2.5 million clones, about nine tenths of them seen once. CDR1 and CDR2 (germline): SQVTM, ANQGSEA. This CDR3 has 14 amino acids. V lost 6 bases to trimming and J lost 4 bases; unmatched junction nucleotides: 10. Donation came from healthy HIV-negative adults that had no recent acute infections or vaccinations. Each sample came from a Caucasian adult donor living in Nashville, Tennessee. In regard to this clone: What it binds is unknown.

Study-wide results and caveats: Rarefaction indicated that sorted-subset sequencing remained incomplete although depth was large.

The rearrangement links TRBV29-1 to TRBJ2-5; 8 bases align to TRBD2. The TCR sequence derives from a man younger than 30 in good health. Some clones in this sample may be carry-over from other donors' samples. The specimen sequenced was naive CD4+ T cells from PBMCs. Subset meaning: CD45RA+ positively selected. CDR3 coding DNA: TGCAGCGTCCCACCGGGACTAGGCACAGAGACCCAGTACTTC. The encoded protein is CSVPPGLGTETQYF.